The 31 T cell receptor beta chains listed next were all sequenced from one sample in a study of T-cell reconstitution after alpha-beta-depleted transplantation in children. A TCRbeta library incorporating unique molecular identifiers was prepared. TCRdb independently ran MiXCR on the PCR reads; one entry per CDR3 protein. The table shows fewer than 700,000 distinct CDR3 sequences, with under 15% occurring only once. This sample comprised PBMCs, mostly from graft donor cells, obtained 360 days after TCRalphabeta/CD19-depleted stem cell transplant. Source of these receptors: a male patient aged 10 to 17 who had a stem cell transplant for acute myeloid leukemia, so the T cells may come from the graft donor.

In its sample, this clonotype was seen a few times. The chain employs TRBV6-2 or TRBV6-3 and TRBJ2-7; 11 nucleotides align to TRBD2. V trimming: 0 bases; J trimming: 4 bases; junction bases outside the gene matches: 14. The V gene's germline CDR1 is MNHEY and CDR2 SVGEGT. The CDR3 loop spans 19 amino acids. The CDR3, as DNA: TGTGCCAGCAGTTACTCGAAGGGAAGGGCACTAGCGGGAGTGTACGAGCAGTACTTC. Its protein product is CASSYSKGRALAGVYEQYF.

The chain couples TRBV28 to TRBJ2-1, with TRBD2 as a possible D gene (5 bases). This CDR3 spans 16 amino acids. With 5 bases removed from V and 7 bases from J, the gap between germline ends came to 21 bases. Germline CDR1 is MDHEN and CDR2 is SYDVKM. The CDR3: CASSPRWRVTRNEQFF. The CDR3 DNA reads TGTGCCAGCAGTCCCCGTTGGCGGGTGACTCGGAATGAGCAGTTCTTC.

This clonotype came up many times. The V and J genes are TRBV6-2 or TRBV6-3 and TRBJ2-1, with 11 bases aligning to TRBD2. Germline-derived CDR1 and CDR2 are MNHEY and SVGEGT. This CDR3 comprises 15 residues. V lost 6 bases, J lost 7 bases, and 8 bases stayed unmatched. CDR3 nucleotide sequence: TGTGCCAGCAGCCCACTAGCGGGAGAACTGAATGAGCAGTTCTTC. Its protein product is CASSPLAGELNEQFF.

The gene calls are TRBV3-1 and TRBJ2-7; 10 bases are shared with TRBD2. Trimming cost V 1 base and J 1 base; bases outside gene matches: 1. Germline V CDR1 and CDR2: LGHDT, YNNKEL (reference sequence). This CDR3 is 15 amino acids long. The CDR3 here is CASSQAAGGSYEQYF. For the CDR3, the DNA is TGTGCCAGCAGCCAAGCAGCGGGAGGGTCCTACGAGCAGTACTTC.

This clonotype was detected many times. V is TRBV20-1 and J is TRBJ2-7; possibly TRBD2 for D (6 bases). The V gene's germline CDR1 is DFQATT and CDR2 SNEGSKA (reference sequence). The CDR3 loop spans 12 amino acids. V gave up 3 bases and J gave up 6 bases, with 12 bases separating them. The CDR3 here is CSASGTPREQYF. CDR3 DNA: TGCAGTGCTAGCGGGACTCCCCGCGAGCAGTACTTC.

This clonotype appeared a few times. CDR3 protein: CASSLDVRLSLHF. Here the CDR3 DNA reads TGTGCCAGCAGCTTAGATGTCAGGCTGAGCCTCCACTTT. The rearrangement links TRBV7-2 to TRBJ1-6; D not resolved. V lost 1 base and J 15 bases, leaving 13 bases between the germline ends. There are 13 residues in the CDR3. CDR1 SGHTA and CDR2 FQGNSA come from the germline V gene.

This chain joins TRBV11-2 and TRBJ2-1; TRBD2 agrees at 8 bases. The CDR3 runs to 17 residues. CDR1 and CDR2 (germline): SGHAT, FQNNGV. The V segment lost 1 base and the J segment 9 bases; nucleotides outside the gene matches: 14. In DNA, the CDR3 is TGTGCCAGCAGCTTAGGCAGTGCAGGACTAGCTAAATGTGAGCAGTTCTTC. This sequence encodes CASSLGSAGLAKCEQFF.

At least ten counts were recorded for this clonotype. V and J are TRBV7-2 and TRBJ2-5; D uncertain. Trimming took 6 bases from V and 1 from J, leaving 18 bases between them. Looked up from germline, CDR1 is SGHTA and CDR2 is FQGNSA. CDR3 length: 16 amino acids. CDR3 residues: CASSPQAQLGQETQYF. In DNA form, the CDR3 reads TGTGCCAGCAGTCCTCAGGCCCAGCTCGGCCAAGAGACCCAGTACTTC.

The chain carries TRBV29-1 and TRBJ2-7; D is perhaps TRBD2 (5 bases). Trimming took off 6 bases at V and 3 bases at J, with 15 bases between the two ends. This CDR3 comprises 13 residues. CDR1 SQVTM and CDR2 ANQGSEA come from the germline V gene. The CDR3 here is CSVGIGVDYEQYF. CDR3 DNA sequence: TGCAGCGTCGGGATCGGGGTAGACTACGAGCAGTACTTC.

For the CDR3, the DNA is TGCGCCAGCAGCTTGTCCCTGACTAGCGGGAGAGTGACTGAGCAGTTCTTC. The encoded protein is CASSLSLTSGRVTEQFF. The chain recombines TRBV5-1 with TRBJ2-1, with 12 bases that match TRBD2. This CDR3 has 17 amino acids. The germline V gene encodes CDR1 SGHRS and CDR2 YFSETQ. V lost 1 base to trimming and J lost 9 bases; unmatched junction nucleotides: 11.

In this sample, this clonotype turned up many times. The chain uses TRBV24-1 and TRBJ2-2; D is uncertain. Between the trimmed V and J ends, which lost 5 bases and 5 bases, there was a span of 8 bases. CDR1 and CDR2 (germline): KGHDR, SFDVKD. This CDR3 region has 13 residues. The CDR3 loop reads CATSVGSTGELFF. CDR3 nucleotides: TGTGCCACCAGTGTCGGTTCGACCGGGGAGCTGTTTTTT.

This clonotype was picked up a small number of times. This chain uses TRBV3-1 with TRBJ2-3; D is unresolved. Trimming took 0 bases from V and 0 from J, leaving 16 bases between them. CDR1 is LGHDT, CDR2 YNNKEL, per germline (reference sequence). CDR3 size: 18 residues. CDR3 nucleotide sequence: TGTGCCAGCAGCCAAGATGTGCGACAACCAAGTAGCACAGATACGCAGTATTTT. This codes for CASSQDVRQPSSTDTQYF.

This clonotype was seen more than once but under ten times. In nucleotides, the CDR3 is TGCGCCAGCAGCTTGATTCGAGCGGGAGCGTCCACAGATACGCAGTATTTT. Its translation: CASSLIRAGASTDTQYF. This chain connects TRBV5-1 to TRBJ2-3; 8 positions match TRBD2. V shed 1 base, J shed 2 bases, and the junction held 9 bases outside the gene matches. From germline, CDR1 is SGHRS and CDR2 YFSETQ. The CDR3 runs 17 residues. The entire variable domain, with the rest obtained from reference TRBV5-1 and TRBJ2-3, is as follows: KAGVTQTPRYLIKTRGQQVTLSCSPISGHRSVSWYQQTPGQGLQFLFEYFSETQRNKGNFPGRFSGRQFSNSRSEMNVSTLELGDSALYLCASSLIRAGASTDTQYFGPGTRLTVL.

This chain connects TRBV7-6 to TRBJ2-7, with 16 positions matching TRBD2. Germline assignment: CDR1 SGHVS and CDR2 FNYEAQ. This CDR3 has 19 amino acids. Trimming cost V 2 bases and J 6 bases; bases outside gene matches: 13. The CDR3 spells CASSLIGTSGRAQASEQYF. The CDR3 DNA is TGTGCCAGCAGCTTAATTGGGACTAGCGGGAGGGCCCAGGCTTCCGAGCAGTACTTC.

This clonotype was counted many times. The chain has TRBV5-1 and TRBJ1-1; TRBD1 matches at 11 bases. Germline V gene data show CDR1 as SGHRS and CDR2 as YFSETQ. The trim removed 2 bases at V and 4 bases at J, leaving 1 base unmatched. The CDR3 spans 14 residues. The CDR3 sequence is CASSLGTGGTEAFF. Here the CDR3 DNA reads TGCGCCAGCAGCTTAGGGACAGGGGGCACTGAAGCTTTCTTT.

This clonotype was found many times. This rearrangement joins TRBV5-1 to TRBJ2-5; D remains ambiguous. Germline V gene lookup returns CDR1 SGHRS and CDR2 YFSETQ. This CDR3 has 14 amino acids. V lost 2 bases to trimming and J lost 3 bases, with 11 bases between them. This CDR3 is CASSFQSGEETQYF. CDR3 bases: TGCGCCAGCAGCTTCCAGAGTGGGGAAGAGACCCAGTACTTC. Looking up the rest from reference TRBV5-1 and TRBJ2-5 gives the full variable domain: KAGVTQTPRYLIKTRGQQVTLSCSPISGHRSVSWYQQTPGQGLQFLFEYFSETQRNKGNFPGRFSGRQFSNSRSEMNVSTLELGDSALYLCASSFQSGEETQYFGPGTRLLVL.

With regard to this clonotype: A much bigger clone sits one base away, suggesting this may be a read error. The chain recombines TRBV5-1 with TRBJ1-1; 8 bases are a match to TRBD1. The germline V gene has CDR1 SGHRS and CDR2 YFSETQ. This CDR3 is 14 amino acids long. The V and J ends lost 9 bases and 0 bases, in that order; junction bases with no gene match: 7. This CDR3 reads CATGTGKLNTEAFF. The DNA for the CDR3 is TGCGCCACTGGGACAGGCAAGCTGAACACTGAAGCTTTCTTT.

This chain joins TRBV7-6 and TRBJ2-1; D unclear. CDR1 and CDR2 (germline): SGHVS, FNYEAQ. Trimming took off 1 base at V and 4 bases at J, with 11 bases between the two ends. CDR3 length: 15 residues. CDR3 sequence: CASSLVLDQYNEQFF. The CDR3 nucleotides are TGTGCCAGCAGCTTAGTGCTAGATCAGTACAATGAGCAGTTCTTC.

The J gene is TRBJ2-6, the V gene TRBV4-3; 8 nucleotides agree with TRBD1. Germline V gene data show CDR1 as LGHNA and CDR2 as YSLEER. The CDR3 contains 17 residues. The junction had 8 bases not matched to a gene; V was cut back by 3 bases and J by 4 bases. CDR3 in amino acids: CASSHGQGAYGANVLTF. CDR3 in DNA: TGCGCCAGCAGCCATGGGCAGGGGGCCTACGGGGCCAACGTCCTGACTTTC.

This clonotype has only a few counts. The V call is TRBV2, the J call TRBJ2-5; tentatively, D is TRBD1 (5 bases). CDR1 SNHLY and CDR2 FYNNEI come from the germline V gene. Trimming took 7 bases from V and 1 from J, leaving 10 bases between them. The CDR3 has 13 amino acids. The CDR3 loop reads CASNGHLQETQYF. The CDR3 nucleotides read TGTGCCAGCAACGGACACCTCCAAGAGACCCAGTACTTC.

This clonotype has a handful of counts. The chain combines TRBV30 with TRBJ2-5, with unresolved D. The germline CDR1 and CDR2 sequences are GTSNPN and SVGIG (reference sequence). Trimming took 3 bases from V and 4 from J, leaving 6 bases between them. CDR3 size: 11 residues. The CDR3 loop is CAWSQGETQYF. CDR3 in DNA: TGTGCCTGGAGCCAAGGAGAGACCCAGTACTTC.

V usage is TRBV7-3 and J usage is TRBJ2-5; no reliable D call. CDR1 is SGHTA and CDR2 is FQGTGA in the germline V gene. The CDR3 has 13 residues. Trimming took 3 bases from V and 2 from J, leaving 7 bases between them. The CDR3 region has the DNA TGTGCCAGCAGCTTCGCAAATCAAGAGACCCAGTACTTC. It codes for CASSFANQETQYF.

V gene TRBV18 combines with J gene TRBJ2-1; 8 bases align to TRBD2. The CDR3 has 16 amino acids. The ends lost 5 bases at V and 4 bases at J; junction bases unmatched: 10. Per the germline V gene, CDR1 is KGHSH and CDR2 is LQKENI. The CDR3 loop reads CASSVLGAGVYNEQFF. Here the CDR3 DNA reads TGTGCCAGCTCAGTTTTGGGAGCGGGAGTGTACAATGAGCAGTTCTTC.

In this sample, this clonotype turned up a few times. V usage is TRBV15 and J usage is TRBJ2-4, with no clear D. Deletions cut 1 base from V and 0 bases from J, with 10 bases between. The germline gives CDR1 LNHNV, CDR2 YYDKDF (reference sequence). The CDR3 consists of 16 residues. The DNA of the CDR3 is TGTGCCACCAGCAGAGGGCTTTACCAAGCCAAAAACATTCAGTACTTC. This codes for CATSRGLYQAKNIQYF. The complete variable domain, with remaining parts taken from reference TRBV15 and TRBJ2-4, reads DAMVIQNPRYQVTQFGKPVTLSCSQTLNHNVMYWYQQKSSQAPKLLFHYYDKDFNNEADTPDNFQSRRPNTSFCFLDIRSPGLGDTAMYLCATSRGLYQAKNIQYFGAGTRLSVL.

This rearrangement joins TRBV20-1 to TRBJ2-1; 9 nucleotides line up with TRBD2. Germline values: CDR1 DFQATT, CDR2 SNEGSKA (reference sequence). Losses at the gene ends were 5 bases for V and 4 bases for J; bases not matched to a gene: 12. This CDR3 region has 16 residues. CDR3 sequence reads: CSAENPTSGIYNEQFF. Written as DNA, the CDR3 is TGCAGTGCTGAGAACCCGACTAGCGGCATATACAATGAGCAGTTCTTC.

This clonotype has ten or more counts. The chain has TRBV5-8 and TRBJ2-3; D not resolved. The germline V gene has CDR1 SGHTS and CDR2 YDEGEE. V was pared by 0 bases and J by 2 bases, with 16 bases between. The CDR3 consists of 17 residues. CDR3 in amino acids: CASSLGLTREYTDTQYF. The CDR3 DNA reads as TGTGCCAGCAGCTTGGGTCTTACAAGGGAATACACAGATACGCAGTATTTT.

The chain is built from TRBV7-9 and TRBJ2-1; the D gene could be TRBD1 or TRBD2 (6 bases each). CDR1 is SEHNR, CDR2 FQNEAQ, per germline (reference sequence). Between the trimmed V and J ends, which lost 3 bases and 6 bases, there was a span of 18 bases. The CDR3 extends over 16 amino acids. Here the CDR3 reads CASSFWGAPKVNEQFF. DNA for the CDR3: TGTGCCAGCAGCTTTTGGGGGGCGCCCAAGGTCAATGAGCAGTTCTTC.

V gene TRBV7-2 combines with J gene TRBJ2-1; TRBD1 matches at 9 bases. V dropped 4 bases and J dropped 8; count of bases not matched to a gene: 6. The CDR3 has 14 amino acids. Germline V gives CDR1 SGHTA, CDR2 FQGNSA. The CDR3 here is CASSSRDRAHEQFF. As DNA, the CDR3 is TGTGCCAGCAGCTCGAGGGACAGGGCCCATGAGCAGTTCTTC. The variable domain in full, completed from reference TRBV7-2 and TRBJ2-1, reads GAGVSQSPSNKVTEKGKDVELRCDPISGHTALYWYRQSLGQGLEFLIYFQGNSAPDKSGLPSDRFSAERTGGSVSTLTIQRTQQEDSAVYLCASSSRDRAHEQFFGPGTRLTVL.

The rearrangement joins TRBV2 to TRBJ2-7, with D perhaps given as TRBD1 or TRBD2 (5 bases each). The CDR3 has 15 amino acids. CDR1 SNHLY and CDR2 FYNNEI come from the germline V gene. Trimming pared 6 bases from V and 6 bases from J, leaving 21 bases between. The CDR3, as DNA: TGTGCCAGCAGCACAGTCCCGGGACGGTTTTTCGAGCAGTACTTC. It is translated as CASSTVPGRFFEQYF.

The chain recombines TRBV29-1 with TRBJ1-2, with D uncertain. V dropped 4 bases and J dropped 4 bases, with 7 bases sitting between them. The CDR3 runs to 11 residues. CDR1 is SQVTM, CDR2 ANQGSEA, per germline. The CDR3 nucleotides read TGCAGCGTTGGTCAGTTCTATGGCTACACCTTC. Its translation: CSVGQFYGYTF.

The genes are TRBV12-3 or TRBV12-4 and TRBJ2-2; D is ambiguous. V lost 8 bases and J lost 3, with 7 bases in between. The CDR3 has 12 amino acids. CDR3 bases: TGTGCCAGCGTTGGAGACACCGGGGAGCTGTTTTTT. It yields the protein CASVGDTGELFF.